Listed below are T cell receptor beta chains from one sample, sequenced in a study of immune characterization of retroperitoneal liposarcoma. One entry per CDR3 protein results from TCRdb running MiXCR on the PCR reads. The table has some 11,000 distinct CDR3 sequences, roughly a quarter seen once; the top ten hold 8.3%. The sample was tumor tissue. The receptors originated from a male donor with retroperitoneal liposarcoma. The CDR3 runs from the conserved cysteine through the conserved F or W. A D gene is named only where the DNA matches it firmly. Clone size appears in some rows only: once, few, many, or a class for an expanded clone.

D: TRBD1; J: TRBJ1-2; size: NA; V: TRBV7-6; CDR3: CASSSGTGGERAGYTF; DNA: TGTGCCAGCAGCTCCGGGACAGGGGGCGAAAGGGCCGGCTACACCTTC
D: TRBD2; J: TRBJ2-5; size: medium-sized; V: TRBV7-9; CDR3: CASSYGLAGQETQYF; DNA: TGTGCCAGCAGCTACGGACTAGCGGGGCAAGAGACCCAGTACTTC
D: NA; J: TRBJ2-2; size: many; V: TRBV11-3; CDR3: CASSRNIGGSRTGELFF; DNA: TGTGCCAGCAGCCGAAACATAGGAGGCAGCCGCACCGGGGAGCTGTTTTTT
D: NA; J: TRBJ2-5; size: NA; V: TRBV14; CDR3: CASSLLDGQETQYF; DNA: TGTGCCAGCAGCCTCCTGGACGGCCAAGAGACCCAGTACTTC
D: NA; J: TRBJ2-2; size: medium-sized; V: TRBV11-3; CDR3: CASSPYDSTNTGELFF; DNA: TGTGCCAGCAGCCCGTACGACAGCACTAACACCGGGGAGCTGTTTTTT
D: TRBD2; J: TRBJ2-7; size: many; V: TRBV6-2/TRBV6-3; CDR3: CASSYSIGEGTIVYEQYF; DNA: TGTGCCAGCAGTTACTCAATCGGGGAGGGGACTATTGTCTACGAGCAGTACTTC
D: NA; J: TRBJ2-2; size: few; V: TRBV11-3; CDR3: CASMGGTGELFF; DNA: TGTGCCAGCATGGGGGGAACCGGGGAGCTGTTTTTT
D: NA; J: TRBJ2-1; size: medium-sized; V: TRBV7-2; CDR3: CASSLEGSEQFF; DNA: TGTGCCAGCAGCTTAGAAGGAAGCGAGCAGTTCTTC
D: TRBD2; J: TRBJ2-7; size: medium-sized; V: TRBV6-1; CDR3: CASRAGLVLYNEQYF; DNA: TGTGCCAGCCGGGCGGGACTAGTCCTCTACAATGAGCAGTACTTC
D: NA; J: TRBJ2-5; size: NA; V: TRBV6-1; CDR3: CASSEVTGQETQYF; DNA: TGTGCCAGCAGTGAAGTAACAGGACAAGAGACCCAGTACTTC
D: TRBD1; J: TRBJ2-1; size: many; V: TRBV12-3/TRBV12-4; CDR3: CASSSRQGVNEQFF; DNA: TGTGCCAGCAGTTCCCGACAGGGGGTCAATGAGCAGTTCTTC
D: TRBD1; J: TRBJ1-1; size: NA; V: TRBV6-1; CDR3: CASSEHSDRVNTEAFF; DNA: TGTGCCAGCAGTGAGCATTCTGACAGGGTGAACACTGAAGCTTTCTTT
D: NA; J: TRBJ2-1; size: medium-sized; V: TRBV6-1; CDR3: CASSARRAVHSYNEQFF; DNA: TGTGCCAGCAGTGCACGTAGGGCAGTCCACTCCTACAATGAGCAGTTCTTC
D: TRBD2; J: TRBJ2-7; size: NA; V: TRBV7-2; CDR3: CASTMGGWAYEQYF; DNA: TGTGCCAGCACCATGGGGGGGTGGGCCTACGAGCAGTACTTC
D: NA; J: TRBJ2-7; size: many; V: TRBV7-2; CDR3: CASSSGPGREQYF; DNA: TGTGCCAGCAGCTCCGGACCGGGACGCGAGCAGTACTTC
D: NA; J: TRBJ2-1; size: once; V: TRBV6-1; CDR3: CASSWRAPLLTVYNEQFF; DNA: TGTGCCAGCAGTTGGAGAGCGCCACTCCTCACGGTCTACAATGAGCAGTTCTTC
D: TRBD2; J: TRBJ2-1; size: medium-sized; V: TRBV6-1; CDR3: CASSSLAGNQETQFF; DNA: TGTGCCAGCAGTTCGCTAGCGGGGAACCAAGAGACCCAGTTCTTC
D: NA; J: TRBJ2-7; size: medium-sized; V: TRBV12-3/TRBV12-4; CDR3: CASSSFSGLSYNEQYF; DNA: TGTGCCAGCAGTAGCTTTAGCGGCCTCTCCTACAATGAGCAGTACTTC
D: NA; J: TRBJ2-1; size: many; V: TRBV7-8; CDR3: CASSLQSRSYEQFF; DNA: TGTGCCAGCAGCTTACAGAGCCGCTCCTACGAGCAGTTCTTC
D: TRBD2; J: TRBJ2-7; size: many; V: TRBV27; CDR3: CASSWREGWEQYF; DNA: TGTGCCAGCAGTTGGCGGGAGGGTTGGGAGCAGTACTTC
D: NA; J: TRBJ2-1; size: NA; V: TRBV6-6; CDR3: CASSRRPICPCEQFF; DNA: TGTGCCAGCAGCCGCCGCCCGATATGCCCCTGTGAGCAGTTCTTC
D: NA; J: TRBJ2-1; size: few; V: TRBV6-1; CDR3: CASDADKYNEQFF; DNA: TGTGCCAGTGACGCGGACAAGTACAATGAGCAGTTCTTC
D: TRBD2; J: TRBJ2-4; size: many; V: TRBV6-1; CDR3: CASTREGTPGNIQYF; DNA: TGTGCCAGCACTAGGGAGGGGACGCCGGGAAACATTCAGTACTTC
D: NA; J: TRBJ2-1; size: NA; V: TRBV24-1; CDR3: CATSDRGVRETQFF; DNA: TGTGCCACCAGTGATAGAGGAGTTCGAGAGACCCAGTTCTTC
D: TRBD1; J: TRBJ2-1; size: NA; V: TRBV6-1; CDR3: CASRRVGQAGKETQFF; DNA: TGTGCCAGCAGAAGGGTAGGACAGGCGGGTAAAGAGACCCAGTTCTTC
D: TRBD1; J: TRBJ2-4; size: medium-sized; V: TRBV6-1; CDR3: CASSYGGQTNIQYF; DNA: TGTGCCAGCAGTTATGGGGGACAGACAAACATTCAGTACTTC
D: TRBD1; J: TRBJ1-1; size: NA; V: TRBV6-1; CDR3: CASSDTGGSTEAFF; DNA: TGTGCCAGCAGTGATACAGGGGGCTCTACTGAAGCTTTCTTT
D: NA; J: TRBJ2-7; size: NA; V: TRBV4-1; CDR3: CASSQDSSGASYEQYF; DNA: TGTGCCAGCAGCCAAGATTCCTCCGGGGCATCCTACGAGCAGTACTTC
D: NA; J: TRBJ2-7; size: NA; V: TRBV7-4; CDR3: CASSLVGGGNEQYF; DNA: TGTGCCAGCAGCTTAGTCGGGGGAGGCAATGAGCAGTACTTC
D: NA; J: TRBJ2-7; size: many; V: TRBV6-1; CDR3: CASRFTGQYRYEQYF; DNA: TGTGCCAGCAGATTCACAGGGCAATATCGCTACGAGCAGTACTTC
D: NA; J: TRBJ1-4; size: NA; V: TRBV4-3; CDR3: CASSQEVGYGRKLFF; DNA: TGCGCCAGCAGCCAAGAAGTGGGGTACGGAAGAAAACTGTTTTTT
D: NA; J: TRBJ1-1; size: NA; V: TRBV7-2; CDR3: CASSPGLRVNTEAFF; DNA: TGTGCCAGCAGCCCGGGACTTCGGGTTAACACTGAAGCTTTCTTT
D: NA; J: TRBJ1-5; size: NA; V: TRBV6-1; CDR3: CASSEAGGSGNQPQHF; DNA: TGTGCCAGCAGTGAAGCTGGGGGCTCTGGCAATCAGCCCCAGCATTTT
D: TRBD1; J: TRBJ2-6; size: NA; V: TRBV11-3; CDR3: CASSTTGAGANVLTF; DNA: TGTGCCAGCAGCACCACAGGGGCCGGGGCCAACGTCCTGACTTTC
D: NA; J: TRBJ2-1; size: NA; V: TRBV6-8; CDR3: CASTIGGGPSYEQFF; DNA: TGTGCCAGCACCATAGGGGGGGGGCCCTCCTACGAGCAGTTCTTC
D: TRBD2; J: TRBJ2-1; size: NA; V: TRBV11-3; CDR3: CASSPPSGRARNEQFF; DNA: TGTGCCAGCAGCCCTCCTAGCGGGAGGGCCAGAAATGAGCAGTTCTTC
D: NA; J: TRBJ1-5; size: medium-sized; V: TRBV10-1; CDR3: CASFAQGMKQPQHF; DNA: TGCGCCAGTTTCGCTCAGGGGATGAAGCAGCCCCAGCATTTT